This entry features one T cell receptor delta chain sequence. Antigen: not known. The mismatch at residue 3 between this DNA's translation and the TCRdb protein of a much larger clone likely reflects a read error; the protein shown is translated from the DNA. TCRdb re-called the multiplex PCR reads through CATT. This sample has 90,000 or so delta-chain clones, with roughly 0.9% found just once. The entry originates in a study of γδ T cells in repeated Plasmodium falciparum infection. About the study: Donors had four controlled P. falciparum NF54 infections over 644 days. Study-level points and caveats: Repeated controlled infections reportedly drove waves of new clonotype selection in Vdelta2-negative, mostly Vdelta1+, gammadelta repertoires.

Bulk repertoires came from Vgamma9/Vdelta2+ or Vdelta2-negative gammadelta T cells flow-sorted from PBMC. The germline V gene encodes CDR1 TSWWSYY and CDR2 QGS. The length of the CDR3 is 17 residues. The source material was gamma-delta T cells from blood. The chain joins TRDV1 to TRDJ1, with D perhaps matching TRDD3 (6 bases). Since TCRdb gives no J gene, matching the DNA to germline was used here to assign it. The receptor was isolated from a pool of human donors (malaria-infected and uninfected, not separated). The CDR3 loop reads CAPGELHPPLDTDKLIF. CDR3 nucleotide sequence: TGTGCTCCTGGGGAACTCCATCCTCCACTGGATACCGATAAACTCATCTTT.